This T cell receptor beta chain appears in the sequencing data of a study of shared T cell receptors in the human thymus. Produced via immunoSEQ multiplex PCR; TCRdb's table is partial and in-frame only. The repertoire includes about 730,000 clones, around 85% of them detected once, and around 0.01% sits in the top ten. This CDR3 spans 14 amino acids. Between the trimmed V and J ends, which lost 2 bases and 3 bases, there was a span of 11 bases. The germline V gene encodes CDR1 MNHEY and CDR2 SVGAGI. This sample was also put to use in a study of human thymus T cells. That work adds: In corrective heart surgery, resections were taken, and these provided the thymus tissue.

The chain links TRBV6-5 to TRBJ2-7, with D unclear. The source of this sequence is a girl less than two years old with a congenital heart defect. The sequenced sample consisted of thymocytes. The CDR3 loop reads CASSYSMTGYEQYF. CDR3 DNA: TGTGCCAGCAGTTACAGTATGACGGGCTACGAGCAGTACTTC.